These 22 T cell receptor beta chains were all obtained from the same sample, sequenced in a study of vaccination effects on CD4 cells after COVID-19. Scientists isolated CD4+ T cells after a roughly 10-day culture period ended. Using immunoSEQ multiplex PCR, the repertoire was profiled, and TCRdb retains in-frame clones only, with some absent. The sample records 50,000 or so clones, around 67% being singletons. The antigens these receptors bind are not known. The source was CD4+ T cells from PBMCs cultured without peptide, collected before COVID-19 vaccination. All receptors come from a human donor who received a COVID-19 vaccine.

In this sample, this clone turned up a few times. The rearrangement joins TRBV15 to TRBJ1-3; no firm D call. Germline lookup yields CDR1 LNHNV and CDR2 YYDKDF (reference sequence). V was trimmed by 1 base and J by 0 bases, leaving 10 bases between them. This CDR3 region has 16 residues. CDR3 residues: CATSRGLTGSGNTIYF. The CDR3, as DNA: TGTGCCACCAGCAGAGGACTTACCGGCTCTGGAAACACCATATATTTT. The full variable domain, with the rest looked up from reference TRBV15 and TRBJ1-3, is DAMVIQNPRYQVTQFGKPVTLSCSQTLNHNVMYWYQQKSSQAPKLLFHYYDKDFNNEADTPDNFQSRRPNTSFCFLDIRSPGLGDTAMYLCATSRGLTGSGNTIYFGEGSWLTVV.

This chain connects TRBV18 to TRBJ1-2; a possible D gene is TRBD1 (5 bases). The V and J ends lost 3 bases and 7 bases respectively, with 15 bases between them. Looked up from germline, CDR1 is KGHSH and CDR2 is LQKENI. The CDR3 has 14 residues. CDR3 bases: TGTGCCAGCTCACCCGTAACTCAGGGAGGTGGCTACACCTTC. It encodes CASSPVTQGGGYTF.

This chain links TRBV6-6 with TRBJ1-6; D ambiguous. In germline, CDR1 is MNHNY, CDR2 SVGAGI (reference sequence). The CDR3 contains 16 residues. V lost 0 bases, J lost 5 bases, and 11 bases lay in between. CDR3 residues: CASSYSPDFNNSPLHF. CDR3 coding DNA: TGTGCCAGCAGTTACTCCCCGGACTTCAATAATTCACCCCTCCACTTT.

The CDR3 reads CASSLADEQFF. The CDR3, as DNA: TGTGCCAGCAGCTTAGCGGATGAGCAGTTCTTC. This sequence joins TRBV11-2 and TRBJ2-1; D is undetermined. The CDR3 totals 11 residues. The V end lost 1 base, the J end lost 8 bases, and 3 bases lay between the germline ends. CDR1 and CDR2 (germline): SGHAT, FQNNGV.

There are a few counts of this clone. The rearrangement joins TRBV7-2 to TRBJ2-5; D is unresolved. The V gene's germline CDR1 is SGHTA and CDR2 FQGNSA. Trimming removed 2 bases from V and 7 bases from J, with 11 bases in between. This CDR3 has 13 residues. In nucleotides, the CDR3 is TGTGCCAGCAGCTTAAGTGGTGATGGGACCCAGTACTTC. Amino acid sequence: CASSLSGDGTQYF.

Only a few counts were recorded for this clone. This rearrangement joins TRBV7-2 to TRBJ2-1, with a tentative D call TRBD2 (6 bases). Trimming shortened V by 1 base and J by 10 bases, and 17 bases separated the two germline ends. The CDR3 has 15 amino acids. Germline CDR1 SGHTA, CDR2 FQGNSA. Here the CDR3 DNA reads TGTGCCAGCAGCTTAGTCGGGATCGGGACTGGCGAGCAGTTCTTC. Amino acid sequence: CASSLVGIGTGEQFF.

The chain couples TRBV28 to TRBJ1-5, with D maybe TRBD1 (6 bases). The CDR3 is 15 amino acids. V was shortened by 2 bases and J by 9 bases, with 17 bases between the two germline ends. From germline, CDR1 is MDHEN and CDR2 SYDVKM. DNA of the CDR3: TGTGCCAGCAGTTTAGGGGGGGTAGGGGGTGCGCCCCAGCATTTT. Translated, it gives CASSLGGVGGAPQHF.

The chain employs TRBV4-1 and TRBJ2-1; possibly TRBD1 for D (6 bases). In germline, CDR1 is MGHRA, CDR2 YSYEKL. Trimming stripped 1 base from V and 3 bases from J, with 13 bases between. CDR3 length: 16 amino acids. The CDR3 reads CASSQVHGQSYNEQFF. For the CDR3, the DNA is TGCGCCAGCAGCCAAGTCCATGGACAGAGCTACAATGAGCAGTTCTTC.

This chain uses TRBV28 with TRBJ2-7; D is possibly TRBD1 or TRBD2 (7 bases each). The CDR3 contains 14 residues. Trimming took off 5 bases at V and 4 bases at J, with 15 bases between the two ends. Germline V CDR1 and CDR2: MDHEN, SYDVKM. In DNA, the CDR3 is TGTGCCAGCAGTGCTCAGGGGGGGAAGTACGAGCAGTACTTC. It codes for CASSAQGGKYEQYF.

This clone appeared once. The chain recombines TRBV29-1 with TRBJ2-5; 8 nucleotides line up with TRBD2. The CDR3 length is 14 residues. Germline V lookup: CDR1 SQVTM, CDR2 ANQGSEA. V lost 7 bases and J lost 5; bases outside the gene matches: 12. The CDR3 nucleotides are TGCAGCGCCCGACTGGCGGGGGGAAGGGAGACCCAGTACTTC. Translation: CSARLAGGRETQYF.

This chain uses TRBV7-8 with TRBJ1-3; no clear D gene. The CDR3 runs to 14 residues. Germline V gene lookup returns CDR1 SGHVS and CDR2 FQNEAQ. Trimming took 2 bases from V and 0 from J, leaving 5 bases between them. This CDR3 reads CASSLTGSGNTIYF. CDR3 in DNA: TGTGCCAGCAGCTTAACGGGCTCTGGAAACACCATATATTTT.

V usage is TRBV4-1 and J usage is TRBJ1-2, with D unresolved. The CDR3 covers 15 residues. Germline lookup yields CDR1 MGHRA and CDR2 YSYEKL. Trimming left V 1 base short and J 2 bases short, with 11 bases between. DNA for the CDR3: TGCGCCAGCAGCCAAGTTCAAGCGGAAAACTATGGCTACACCTTC. It codes for CASSQVQAENYGYTF.

The chain combines TRBV18 with TRBJ1-1; 8 nucleotides agree with TRBD1. This CDR3 is built from 17 residues. Trimming cost V 3 bases and J 0 bases; bases outside gene matches: 9. CDR1 is KGHSH and CDR2 is LQKENI in the germline V gene. The chain's CDR3 is CASSPSGGWVMNTEAFF. CDR3 DNA sequence: TGTGCCAGCTCACCCTCAGGGGGCTGGGTGATGAACACTGAAGCTTTCTTT. The full variable domain, its missing parts supplied by reference TRBV18 and TRBJ1-1, is NAGVMQNPRHLVRRRGQEARLRCSPMKGHSHVYWYRQLPEEGLKFMVYLQKENIIDESGMPKERFSAEFPKEGPSILRIQQVVRGDSAAYFCASSPSGGWVMNTEAFFGQGTRLTVV.

This clone was seen more than once but under ten times. The chain has TRBV14 and TRBJ2-5; 9 bases line up with TRBD1. In germline, CDR1 is SGHDN, CDR2 FVKESK. This CDR3 is 14 amino acids long. V shed 4 bases, J shed 5 bases, and the junction held 5 bases outside the gene matches. CDR3 residues: CASSLTGGRETQYF. DNA of the CDR3: TGTGCCAGCAGCCTAACAGGGGGCAGGGAGACCCAGTACTTC.

The genes are TRBV21-1 and TRBJ1-6. TRBV21-1 is classified as a pseudogene. This CDR3 spans 21 amino acids. This chain's CDR3 is CASSHNMVGTIYPPNNSPLHF. The CDR3 DNA is TGTGCCAGCAGTCATAATATGGTTGGGACGATTTATCCCCCAAATAATTCACCCCTCCACTTT.

The J gene is TRBJ1-5, the V gene TRBV7-8; 10 nucleotides align to TRBD1. CDR1 and CDR2 from the germline V gene are SGHVS and FQNEAQ. The junction had 6 bases not matched to a gene; V was cut back by 1 base and J by 6 bases. The CDR3 contains 16 residues. The CDR3 reads CASSLGPGQGTQPQHF. The DNA for the CDR3 is TGTGCCAGCAGCTTAGGACCGGGACAGGGGACTCAGCCCCAGCATTTT.

This sequence joins TRBV4-2 and TRBJ2-4, with TRBD2 matching 10 bases. Per germline, CDR1 LGHNA and CDR2 YNFKEQ. With V trimmed by 2 bases and J by 1 base, 8 bases remained unmatched. The CDR3 length is 18 residues. CDR3 protein: CASSQNPGTSAAKNIQYF. The CDR3 DNA reads as TGTGCCAGCAGCCAAAATCCTGGGACTAGCGCCGCCAAAAACATTCAGTACTTC.

This clone was recorded a few times. The chain has TRBV6-5 and TRBJ1-5, with D perhaps TRBD1 (5 bases). V lost 6 bases, J lost 5 bases, and 14 bases lay in between. The CDR3 consists of 14 residues. Germline V gene sequence: CDR1 MNHEY, CDR2 SVGAGI. DNA of the CDR3: TGTGCCAGCAGCGGTGTGGGGCGAGATCAGCCCCAGCATTTT. Its translation: CASSGVGRDQPQHF.

This chain connects TRBV7-2 to TRBJ1-5; D not certain. Trimming stripped 0 bases from V and 2 bases from J, with 8 bases between. From germline, CDR1 is SGHTA and CDR2 FQGNSA. CDR3 length: 15 residues. This chain's CDR3 is CASSLAWMGNQPQHF. DNA of the CDR3: TGTGCCAGCAGCTTAGCCTGGATGGGCAATCAGCCCCAGCATTTT.

The chain carries TRBV7-2 and TRBJ1-5, with D unclear. V was pared by 5 bases and J by 1 base, with 6 bases between. The germline V gene has CDR1 SGHTA and CDR2 FQGNSA. The CDR3 sequence is 13 residues long. For the CDR3, the DNA is TGTGCCAGCAGCCCAATAAGCAATCAGCCCCAGCATTTT. Amino acid sequence: CASSPISNQPQHF.

The chain employs TRBV2 and TRBJ1-5; weak D call: TRBD1 (6 bases). The V gene's germline CDR1 is SNHLY and CDR2 FYNNEI. This CDR3 has 16 residues. The ends were cut back, 3 bases at V and 0 bases at J, with 12 bases in the middle. The CDR3 loop reads CASSDRWDTSNQPQHF. Written as DNA, the CDR3 is TGTGCCAGCAGTGATAGGTGGGACACTAGCAATCAGCCCCAGCATTTT.

This rearrangement joins TRBV5-1 to TRBJ2-5; 9 bases fit TRBD1. V trimming: 1 base; J trimming: 5 bases; junction bases outside the gene matches: 0. CDR3 length: 13 amino acids. CDR1 and CDR2 (germline): SGHRS, YFSETQ. The CDR3 protein is CASSLTGGETQYF. As DNA, the CDR3 is TGCGCCAGCAGCTTGACAGGGGGCGAGACCCAGTACTTC.